What follows are 16 T cell receptor beta chains derived from one specimen sequenced in a study of T cells after yellow fever vaccination. TCRdb redid the calling of the 5' RACE reads with MiXCR, one entry per CDR3 protein. The table lists 200,000 to 300,000 distinct CDR3 sequences, approximately 3.8% of them singletons, with around 19% in the top ten. Here the sequenced sample was PBMCs, taken 15 days after the yellow fever booster vaccination. The receptors were gathered from a man aged 18 to 29 who received the YFV17D yellow fever vaccine.

Many counts were recorded for this clonotype. V usage is TRBV2 and J usage is TRBJ2-5, with D tentatively TRBD1 or TRBD2 (6 bases each). V lost 2 bases to trimming and J lost 5 bases, with 18 bases between them. This CDR3 has 16 amino acids. Germline CDR1 SNHLY, CDR2 FYNNEI. CDR3 in amino acids: CASSEIPGGAGETQYF. In nucleotides, the CDR3 is TGTGCCAGCAGTGAAATCCCCGGGGGCGCAGGGGAGACCCAGTACTTC.

This clonotype appeared many times. V usage is TRBV11-3 and J usage is TRBJ2-4, with D perhaps TRBD1 (6 bases). V lost 5 bases to trimming and J lost 9 bases, with 11 bases between them. Germline V CDR1 and CDR2: SGHNT, YENEEA. CDR3 length: 12 amino acids. DNA of the CDR3: TGTGCCAGCAGCGAGGGGGTGGGCATTCAGTACTTC. Translating gives CASSEGVGIQYF.

This clonotype occurred many times. The chain combines TRBV2 with TRBJ2-5, with unresolved D. V was cut by 10 bases and J by 4 bases, with 4 bases left in between. Germline lookup yields CDR1 SNHLY and CDR2 FYNNEI. This CDR3 region has 9 residues. The CDR3 sequence is CAIGETQYF. CDR3 nucleotide sequence: TGTGCCATCGGAGAGACCCAGTACTTC.

This clonotype was detected only a few times. The V call is TRBV15, the J call TRBJ1-2, with D possibly being TRBD1 (6 bases). Trimming cost V 3 bases and J 5 bases, with 16 bases left between them. The CDR3 has 15 residues. Germline V lookup: CDR1 LNHNV, CDR2 YYDKDF (reference sequence). The CDR3 region has the DNA TGTGCCACCAGCAGGAATACCGGGACACCTTATGGCTACACCTTC. Its translation: CATSRNTGTPYGYTF.

This clonotype was recorded many times. The chain employs TRBV4-1 and TRBJ2-3, with TRBD1 matching 8 bases. The CDR3 extends over 16 amino acids. Germline CDR1 is MGHRA and CDR2 is YSYEKL. V lost 4 bases, J lost 2 bases, and 8 bases stayed unmatched. The CDR3 nucleotides are TGCGCCAGCAGCCCGGGCGGCAGGGGGCCCACAGATACGCAGTATTTT. Encoded protein: CASSPGGRGPTDTQYF.

This clonotype was recorded at least ten times. This chain joins TRBV29-1 and TRBJ2-5; D might be TRBD2 (6 bases). CDR1 is SQVTM and CDR2 is ANQGSEA in the germline V gene. The CDR3 is 12 residues long. Trimming took 1 base from V and 5 from J, leaving 8 bases between them. CDR3 sequence (DNA): TGCAGCGTTGAAGGGGGGGTGGAGACCCAGTACTTC. Translation: CSVEGGVETQYF.

This clonotype was counted at least ten times. CDR3 in amino acids: CATSDPDRNYGYTF. The CDR3 DNA sequence: TGTGCCACCAGTGACCCGGACCGGAACTATGGCTACACCTTC. This chain joins TRBV24-1 and TRBJ1-2; unclear D gene. V shed 4 bases and J shed 2 bases, with 10 bases lying between them. CDR1 and CDR2 (germline): KGHDR, SFDVKD. The CDR3 has 14 residues.

At least ten counts were recorded for this clonotype. This chain uses TRBV5-1 with TRBJ1-5; the D is unclear. Between the trimmed V and J ends, which lost 2 bases and 7 bases, there was a span of 13 bases. Germline CDR1 is SGHRS and CDR2 is YFSETQ. The CDR3 runs 14 residues. The DNA of the CDR3 is TGCGCCAGCAGCTTCACTGGTATCGGGCAGCCCCAGCATTTT. It specifies CASSFTGIGQPQHF. The entire variable domain, with the rest obtained from reference TRBV5-1 and TRBJ1-5, is as follows: KAGVTQTPRYLIKTRGQQVTLSCSPISGHRSVSWYQQTPGQGLQFLFEYFSETQRNKGNFPGRFSGRQFSNSRSEMNVSTLELGDSALYLCASSFTGIGQPQHFGDGTRLSIL.

This clonotype showed up many times. The chain recombines TRBV20-1 with TRBJ2-5; 7 positions match TRBD2. The V gene end was trimmed by 1 base and the J gene end by 5 bases; junction bases not matched to a gene: 16. The germline gives CDR1 DFQATT, CDR2 SNEGSKA (reference sequence). The CDR3 loop spans 17 amino acids. The CDR3 DNA follows: TGCAGTGCTAGAGCCGAACATACTAGCTTGGGGGGGGAGACCCAGTACTTC. It yields the protein CSARAEHTSLGGETQYF.

A few counts support this clonotype. The V call is TRBV19, the J call TRBJ1-5, with D unresolved. The CDR3 consists of 15 residues. Germline loops: CDR1 LNHDA, CDR2 SQIVND (reference sequence). Deletions cut 4 bases from V and 0 bases from J, with 10 bases between. CDR3 bases: TGTGCCAGTAGTAACAGTAGATATAGCAATCAGCCCCAGCATTTT. Translating gives CASSNSRYSNQPQHF.

On this clonotype itself: It may be a read error: a sequence one base away is much more abundant. This sequence joins TRBV19 and TRBJ1-1; D is uncertain. This CDR3 is 11 amino acids long. CDR1 is LNHDA, CDR2 SQIVND, per germline (reference sequence). In DNA, the CDR3 is TGTGCCAGTTGGTTCGACGCTGAAGCTATCTTT. Translation: CASWFDAEAIF. The full variable domain, rest sourced from reference TRBV19 and TRBJ1-1, is DGGITQSPKYLFRKEGQNVTLSCEQNLNHDAMYWYRQDPGQGLRLIYYSQIVNDFQKGDIAEGYSVSREKKESFPLTVTSAQKNPTAFYLCASWFDAEAIFGQGTRLTVV.

This clonotype was recorded at least ten times. The rearrangement uses TRBV4-3 and TRBJ1-4, with unresolved D. Germline V gene lookup returns CDR1 LGHNA and CDR2 YSLEER. Trimming left V 0 bases short and J 8 bases short, with 13 bases between. The CDR3 is 15 amino acids. The CDR3 nucleotides are TGCGCCAGCAGCCAAGAAGATCCCCTCGGGGAAAAACTGTTTTTT. It yields the protein CASSQEDPLGEKLFF.

The sample holds many counts of this clonotype. The chain recombines TRBV5-1 with TRBJ2-5, with D perhaps matching TRBD1 (6 bases). The CDR3 spans 15 residues. Trimming shortened V by 7 bases and J by 2 bases, and 18 bases separated the two germline ends. Germline loops: CDR1 SGHRS, CDR2 YFSETQ. In DNA, the CDR3 is TGCGCCAGCCGCCGGATGGGGGACACTCAAGAGACCCAGTACTTC. Its translation: CASRRMGDTQETQYF.

This clonotype occurred many times. V gene TRBV7-2 combines with J gene TRBJ2-3; D gene ambiguous. This CDR3 is 14 amino acids long. The germline V gene has CDR1 SGHTA and CDR2 FQGNSA. The V gene lost 2 bases and the J gene lost 5 bases, with 11 bases spanning the gap. The CDR3 loop reads CASSLIDVRDTQYF. The CDR3 nucleotides are TGTGCCAGCAGCTTAATAGACGTCAGAGATACGCAGTATTTT.

This clonotype was recorded at least ten times. The chain couples TRBV30 to TRBJ2-7, with TRBD1 as a possible D gene (7 bases). The CDR3 spans 12 residues. The germline V gene has CDR1 GTSNPN and CDR2 SVGIG (reference sequence). V gave up 5 bases and J gave up 6 bases, with 14 bases separating them. The CDR3 DNA sequence: TGTGCCTGGTCCTCGCAGGGGGGCGAGCAGTACTTC. Its translation is CAWSSQGGEQYF.

This clonotype was observed at least ten times. This rearrangement joins TRBV6-2 or TRBV6-3 to TRBJ2-5; unclear D gene. V lost 8 bases and J 1 base, leaving 17 bases between the germline ends. Germline V gene sequence: CDR1 MNHEY, CDR2 SVGEGT. The CDR3 length is 15 residues. In DNA form, the CDR3 reads TGTGCCAGCTGTTTATACATCCACTGCCAAGAGACCCAGTACTTC. Its translation is CASCLYIHCQETQYF.